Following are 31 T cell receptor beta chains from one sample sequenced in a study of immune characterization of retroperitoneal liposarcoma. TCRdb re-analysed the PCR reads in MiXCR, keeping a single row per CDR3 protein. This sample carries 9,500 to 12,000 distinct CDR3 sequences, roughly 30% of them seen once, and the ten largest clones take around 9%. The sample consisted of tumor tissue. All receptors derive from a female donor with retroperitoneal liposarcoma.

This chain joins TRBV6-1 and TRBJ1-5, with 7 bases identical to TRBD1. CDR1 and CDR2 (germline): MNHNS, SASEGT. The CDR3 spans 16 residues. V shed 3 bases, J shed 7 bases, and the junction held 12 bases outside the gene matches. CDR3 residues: CASSELSDRVGQPQHF. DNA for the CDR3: TGTGCCAGCAGTGAGTTGTCAGACAGGGTGGGACAGCCCCAGCATTTT.

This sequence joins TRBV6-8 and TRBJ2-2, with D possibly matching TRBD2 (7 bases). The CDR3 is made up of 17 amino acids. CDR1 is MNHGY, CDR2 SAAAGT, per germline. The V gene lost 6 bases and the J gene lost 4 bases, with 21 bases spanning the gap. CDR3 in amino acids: CASSLLSRGPITGELFF. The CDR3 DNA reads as TGTGCCAGCAGCCTCCTTTCGCGGGGGCCAATCACCGGGGAGCTGTTTTTT.

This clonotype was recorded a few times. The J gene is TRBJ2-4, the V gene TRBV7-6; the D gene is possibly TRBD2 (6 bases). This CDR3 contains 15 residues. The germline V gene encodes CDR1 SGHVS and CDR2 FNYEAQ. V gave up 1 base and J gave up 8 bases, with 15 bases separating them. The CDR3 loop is CASSLGAGMGDIQYF. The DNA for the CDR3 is TGTGCCAGCAGCTTAGGTGCGGGAATGGGAGACATTCAGTACTTC.

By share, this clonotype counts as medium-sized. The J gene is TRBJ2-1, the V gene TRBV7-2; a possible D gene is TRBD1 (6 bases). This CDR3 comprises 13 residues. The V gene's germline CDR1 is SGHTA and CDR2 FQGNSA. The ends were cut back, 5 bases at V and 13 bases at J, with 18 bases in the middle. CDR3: CASSGRKGETQFF. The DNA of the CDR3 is TGTGCCAGCAGCGGACGGAAGGGGGAGACCCAGTTCTTC.

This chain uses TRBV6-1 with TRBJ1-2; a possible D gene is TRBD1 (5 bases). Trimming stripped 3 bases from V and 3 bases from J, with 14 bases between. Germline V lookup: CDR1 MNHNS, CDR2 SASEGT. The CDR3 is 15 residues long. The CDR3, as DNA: TGTGCCAGCAGTGATTGGGCAGGGATCGACTATGGCTACACCTTC. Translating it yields CASSDWAGIDYGYTF.

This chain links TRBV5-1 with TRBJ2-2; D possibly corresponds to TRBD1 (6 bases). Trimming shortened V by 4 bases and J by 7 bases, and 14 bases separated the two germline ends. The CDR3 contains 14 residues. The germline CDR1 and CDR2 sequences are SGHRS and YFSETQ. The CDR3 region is CASSVRVQGGELFF. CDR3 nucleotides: TGCGCCAGCAGCGTCAGGGTACAGGGCGGGGAGCTGTTTTTT.

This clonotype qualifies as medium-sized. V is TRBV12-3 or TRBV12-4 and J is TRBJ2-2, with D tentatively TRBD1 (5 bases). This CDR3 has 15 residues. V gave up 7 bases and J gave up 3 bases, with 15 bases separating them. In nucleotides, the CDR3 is TGTGCCAGCAAACCGTCGACAGCGCACACCGGGGAGCTGTTTTTT. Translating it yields CASKPSTAHTGELFF.

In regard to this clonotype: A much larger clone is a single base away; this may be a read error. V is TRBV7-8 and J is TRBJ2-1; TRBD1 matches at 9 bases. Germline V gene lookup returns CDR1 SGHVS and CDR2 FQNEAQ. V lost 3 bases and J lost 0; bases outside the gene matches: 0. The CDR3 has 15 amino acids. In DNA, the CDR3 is TGTGCCAGCAGCTTGACAGGGGGCTCCTACAATGAGCAGTTCTTC. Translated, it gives CASSLTGGSYNEQFF.

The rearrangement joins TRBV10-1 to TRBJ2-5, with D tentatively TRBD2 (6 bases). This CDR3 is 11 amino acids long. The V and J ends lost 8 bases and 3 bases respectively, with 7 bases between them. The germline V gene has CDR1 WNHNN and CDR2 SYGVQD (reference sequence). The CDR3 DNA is TGCGCCAGCGGGGAGGAAGAGACCCAGTACTTC. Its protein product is CASGEEETQYF.

The CDR3 coding sequence is TGTGCCAGCAGTTCATTCCATTCCACGGGGACAAATGAAAAACTGTTTTTT. It is translated as CASSSFHSTGTNEKLFF. V is TRBV6-5 and J is TRBJ1-4, with a weak D call TRBD1 (6 bases). Germline V CDR1 and CDR2: MNHEY, SVGAGI. With 4 bases removed from V and 5 bases from J, the gap between germline ends came to 20 bases. This CDR3 is 17 amino acids long.

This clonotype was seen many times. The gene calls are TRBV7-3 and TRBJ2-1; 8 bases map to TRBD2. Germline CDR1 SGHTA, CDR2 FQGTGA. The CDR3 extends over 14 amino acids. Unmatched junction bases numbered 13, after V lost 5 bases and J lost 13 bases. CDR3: CASSPGTSLETQFF. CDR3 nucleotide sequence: TGTGCCAGCAGCCCCGGGACTAGTCTTGAGACCCAGTTCTTC. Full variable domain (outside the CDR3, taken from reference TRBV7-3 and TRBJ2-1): GAGVSQTPSNKVTEKGKYVELRCDPISGHTALYWYRQSLGQGPEFLIYFQGTGAADDSGLPNDRFFAVRPEGSVSTLKIQRTERGDSAVYLCASSPGTSLETQFFGPGTRLTVL.

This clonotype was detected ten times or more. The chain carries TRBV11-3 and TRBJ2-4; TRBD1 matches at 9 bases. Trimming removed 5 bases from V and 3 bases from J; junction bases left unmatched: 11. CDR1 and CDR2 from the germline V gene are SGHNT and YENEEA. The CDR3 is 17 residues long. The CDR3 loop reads CASSHNTGGSGKNIQYF. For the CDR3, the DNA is TGTGCCAGCAGCCACAATACAGGGGGCAGTGGCAAAAACATTCAGTACTTC.

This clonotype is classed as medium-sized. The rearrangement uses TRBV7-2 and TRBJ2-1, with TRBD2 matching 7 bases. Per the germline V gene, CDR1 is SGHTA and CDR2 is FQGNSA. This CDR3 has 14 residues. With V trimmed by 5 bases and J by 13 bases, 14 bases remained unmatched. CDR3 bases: TGTGCCAGCAGCCCAGGCGGGAGCAGGGCCATTCAGTTCTTC. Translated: CASSPGGSRAIQFF.

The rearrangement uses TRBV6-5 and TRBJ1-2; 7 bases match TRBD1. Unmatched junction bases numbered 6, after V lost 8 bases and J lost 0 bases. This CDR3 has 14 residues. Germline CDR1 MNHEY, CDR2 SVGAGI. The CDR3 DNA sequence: TGTGCCAGCTGTTCCGGGACAGCTAACTATGGCTACACCTTC. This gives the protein CASCSGTANYGYTF.

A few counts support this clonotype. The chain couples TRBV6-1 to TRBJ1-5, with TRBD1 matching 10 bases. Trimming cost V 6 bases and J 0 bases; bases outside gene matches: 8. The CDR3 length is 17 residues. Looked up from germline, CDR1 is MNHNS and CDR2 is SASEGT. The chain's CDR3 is CASRPGQGGDSNQPQHF. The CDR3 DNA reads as TGTGCCAGCAGGCCCGGACAGGGGGGAGATAGCAATCAGCCCCAGCATTTT.

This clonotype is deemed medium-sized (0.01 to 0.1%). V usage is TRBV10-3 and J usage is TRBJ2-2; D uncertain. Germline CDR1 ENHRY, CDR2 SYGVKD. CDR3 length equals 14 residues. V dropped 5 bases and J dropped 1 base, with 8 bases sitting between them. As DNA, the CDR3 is TGTGCCATCAGTCCCCAGTGGAACACCGGGGAGCTGTTTTTT. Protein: CAISPQWNTGELFF.

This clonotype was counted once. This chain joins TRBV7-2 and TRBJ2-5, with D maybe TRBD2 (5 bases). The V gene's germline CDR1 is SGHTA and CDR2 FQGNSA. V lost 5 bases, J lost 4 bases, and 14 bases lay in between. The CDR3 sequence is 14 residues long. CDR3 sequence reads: CASSTWASRETQYF. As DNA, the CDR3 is TGTGCCAGCAGCACCTGGGCTAGCAGAGAGACCCAGTACTTC.

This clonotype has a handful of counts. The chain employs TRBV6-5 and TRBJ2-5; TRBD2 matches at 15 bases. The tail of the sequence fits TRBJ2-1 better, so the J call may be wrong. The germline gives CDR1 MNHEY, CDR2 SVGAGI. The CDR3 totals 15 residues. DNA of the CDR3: TGTGCCAGCAGCCAGGGACTAGCGGGAGGCTATGAGCAGTTCTTC. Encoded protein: CASSQGLAGGYEQFF.

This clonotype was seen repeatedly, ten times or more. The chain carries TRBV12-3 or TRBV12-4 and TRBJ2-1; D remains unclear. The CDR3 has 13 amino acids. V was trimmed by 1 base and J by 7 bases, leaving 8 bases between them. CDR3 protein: CASSLGVRNEQFF. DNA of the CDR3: TGTGCCAGCAGTTTAGGGGTAAGAAATGAGCAGTTCTTC.

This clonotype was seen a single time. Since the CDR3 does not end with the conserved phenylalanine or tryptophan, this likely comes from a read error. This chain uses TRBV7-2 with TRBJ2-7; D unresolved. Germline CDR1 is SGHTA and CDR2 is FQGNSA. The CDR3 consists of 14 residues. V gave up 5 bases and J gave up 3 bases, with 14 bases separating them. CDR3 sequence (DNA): TGTGCCAGCAGCGCCCGAACGGCTGGCTACGAGCAGTACTTA. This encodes CASSARTAGYEQYL.

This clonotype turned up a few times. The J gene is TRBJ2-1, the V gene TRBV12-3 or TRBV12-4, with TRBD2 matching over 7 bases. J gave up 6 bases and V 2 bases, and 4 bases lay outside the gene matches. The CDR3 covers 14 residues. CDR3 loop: CASSLTAGANEQFF. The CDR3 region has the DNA TGTGCCAGCAGTTTAACGGCGGGAGCCAATGAGCAGTTCTTC.

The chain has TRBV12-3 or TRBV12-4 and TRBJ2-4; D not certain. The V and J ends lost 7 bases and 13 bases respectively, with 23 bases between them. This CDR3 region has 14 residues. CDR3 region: CASTEASVQAPQYF. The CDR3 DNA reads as TGTGCCAGCACCGAGGCCAGCGTTCAAGCGCCGCAGTACTTC.

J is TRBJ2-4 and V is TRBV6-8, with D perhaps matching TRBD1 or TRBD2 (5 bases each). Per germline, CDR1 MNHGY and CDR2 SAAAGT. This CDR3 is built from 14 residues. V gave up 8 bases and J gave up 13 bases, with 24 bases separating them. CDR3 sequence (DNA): TGTGCCAGCGGGACCCCGAGCTCCTACAATGAGCAGTACTTC. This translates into CASGTPSSYNEQYF.

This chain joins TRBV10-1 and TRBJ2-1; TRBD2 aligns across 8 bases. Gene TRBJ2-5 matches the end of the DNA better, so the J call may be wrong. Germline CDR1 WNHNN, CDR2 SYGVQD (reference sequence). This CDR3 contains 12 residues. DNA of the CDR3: TGCGCCACGGGACTAGTCCGGGAGACCCAGTACTTC. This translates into CATGLVRETQYF.

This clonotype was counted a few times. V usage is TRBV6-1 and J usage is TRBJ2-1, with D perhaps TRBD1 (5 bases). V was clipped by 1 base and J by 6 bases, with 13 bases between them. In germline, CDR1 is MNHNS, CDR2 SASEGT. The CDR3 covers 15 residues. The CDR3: CASSEVSRGPNEQFF. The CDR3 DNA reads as TGTGCCAGCAGTGAAGTTTCTAGGGGCCCCAATGAGCAGTTCTTC.

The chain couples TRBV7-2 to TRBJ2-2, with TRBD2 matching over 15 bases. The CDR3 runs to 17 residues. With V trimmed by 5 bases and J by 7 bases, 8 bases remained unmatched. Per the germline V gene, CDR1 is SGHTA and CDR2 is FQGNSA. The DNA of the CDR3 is TGTGCCAGCAGCCATACCGGACTAGCGGGAGGGCACGGGGAGCTGTTTTTT. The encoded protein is CASSHTGLAGGHGELFF.

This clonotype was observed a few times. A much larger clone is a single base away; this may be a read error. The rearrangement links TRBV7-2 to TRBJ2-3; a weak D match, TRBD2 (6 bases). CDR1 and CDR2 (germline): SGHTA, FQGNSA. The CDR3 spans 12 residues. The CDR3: CASRTSIDTQYF. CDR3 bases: TGTGCCAGCAGAACTAGCATAGATACGCAGTATTTT.

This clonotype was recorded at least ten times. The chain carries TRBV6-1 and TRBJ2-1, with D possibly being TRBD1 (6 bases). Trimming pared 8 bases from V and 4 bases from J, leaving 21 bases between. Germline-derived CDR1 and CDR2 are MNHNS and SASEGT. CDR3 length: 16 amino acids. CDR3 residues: CASGNTGSTDYNEQFF. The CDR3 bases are TGTGCCAGCGGAAATACAGGGTCCACCGATTACAATGAGCAGTTCTTC.

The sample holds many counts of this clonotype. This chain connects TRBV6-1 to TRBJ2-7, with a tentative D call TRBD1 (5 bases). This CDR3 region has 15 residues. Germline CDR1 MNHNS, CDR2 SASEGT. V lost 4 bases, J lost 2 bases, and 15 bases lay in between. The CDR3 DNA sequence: TGTGCCAGCAGTGTCCCGGACACCAATCCCTACGAGCAGTACTTC. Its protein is CASSVPDTNPYEQYF.

In DNA form, the CDR3 reads TGTGCCAGCAGCTTAGACAGGGCTGGTGAGCAGTACTTC. As protein: CASSLDRAGEQYF. The chain recombines TRBV7-8 with TRBJ2-7, with a weak D call TRBD1 (6 bases). Trimming pared 1 base from V and 7 bases from J, leaving 11 bases between. Germline CDR1 SGHVS, CDR2 FQNEAQ. The CDR3 length is 13 residues.

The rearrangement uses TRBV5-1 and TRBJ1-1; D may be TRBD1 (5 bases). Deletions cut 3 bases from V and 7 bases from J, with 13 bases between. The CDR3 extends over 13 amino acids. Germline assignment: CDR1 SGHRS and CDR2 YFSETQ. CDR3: CASSSGTRGEAFF. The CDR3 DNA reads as TGCGCCAGCAGCTCCGGGACGAGGGGTGAAGCTTTCTTT.